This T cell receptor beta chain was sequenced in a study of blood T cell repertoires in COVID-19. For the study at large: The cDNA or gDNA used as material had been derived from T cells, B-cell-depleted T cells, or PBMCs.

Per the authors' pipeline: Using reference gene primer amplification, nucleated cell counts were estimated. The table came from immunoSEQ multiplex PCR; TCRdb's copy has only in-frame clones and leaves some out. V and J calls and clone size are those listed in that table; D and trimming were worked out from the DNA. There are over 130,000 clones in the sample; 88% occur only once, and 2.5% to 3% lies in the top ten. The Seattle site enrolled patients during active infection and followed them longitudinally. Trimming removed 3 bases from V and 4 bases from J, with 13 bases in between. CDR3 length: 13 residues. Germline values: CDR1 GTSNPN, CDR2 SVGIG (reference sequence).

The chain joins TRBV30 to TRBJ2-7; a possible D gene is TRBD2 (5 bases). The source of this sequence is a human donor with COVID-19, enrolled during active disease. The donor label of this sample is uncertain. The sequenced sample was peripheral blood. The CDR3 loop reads CAWSNTGWYEQYF. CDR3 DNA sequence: TGTGCCTGGAGCAACACGGGGTGGTACGAGCAGTACTTC. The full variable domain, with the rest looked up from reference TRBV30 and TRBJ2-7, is SQTIHQWPATLVQPVGSPLSLECTVEGTSNPNLYWYRQAAGRGLQLLFYSVGIGQISSEVPQNLSASRPQDRQFILSSKKLLLSDSGFYLCAWSNTGWYEQYFGPGTRLTVT.